One and the same sample provided the 21 T cell receptor beta chains below, sequenced in a study of control samples from healthy donors and cancer patients. TCRdb's copy holds only in-frame clones and misses some; the assay was immunoSEQ multiplex PCR. The repertoire holds 140,000 or so clones, roughly 89% seen once, with over 4% in the top ten. Sequenced input: blood. The receptors shown here come from a man aged 25-45 years in good health.

V usage is TRBV2 and J usage is TRBJ2-2, with 8 bases aligning to TRBD1. Germline V gene data show CDR1 as SNHLY and CDR2 as FYNNEI. The CDR3 covers 14 residues. Trimming took 7 bases from V and 6 from J; bases not matched to a gene: 7. This CDR3 reads CASMATGVAGELFF. The CDR3 DNA reads TGTGCCAGCATGGCGACAGGGGTAGCCGGGGAGCTGTTTTTT. Full variable domain (outside the CDR3, taken from reference TRBV2 and TRBJ2-2): EPEVTQTPSHQVTQMGQEVILRCVPISNHLYFYWYRQILGQKVEFLVSFYNNEISEKSEIFDDQFSVERPDGSNFTLKIRSTKLEDSAMYFCASMATGVAGELFFGEGSRLTVL.

V is TRBV7-8 and J is TRBJ2-7; D remains ambiguous. V shed 5 bases and J shed 6 bases, with 17 bases lying between them. Germline V gene data show CDR1 as SGHVS and CDR2 as FQNEAQ. The CDR3 has 14 residues. DNA for the CDR3: TGTGCCAGCAGCGTTGGACCGGAGTACGTCGAGCAGTACTTC. As protein: CASSVGPEYVEQYF.

V usage is TRBV9 and J usage is TRBJ1-1; D not certain. Germline V lookup: CDR1 SGDLS, CDR2 YYNGEE. The CDR3 totals 13 residues. V was trimmed by 3 bases and J by 2 bases, leaving 8 bases between them. This CDR3 reads CASSGLTNTEAFF. CDR3 DNA: TGTGCCAGCAGCGGCCTGACTAACACTGAAGCTTTCTTT.

This chain uses TRBV20-1 with TRBJ2-7; the D call may be TRBD1 or TRBD2 (5 bases each). The CDR3 has 11 amino acids. The germline V and J ends were trimmed by 7 bases and 2 bases, with 9 bases remaining between them. The germline V gene has CDR1 DFQATT and CDR2 SNEGSKA (reference sequence). CDR3 region: CSGLGAYEQYF. CDR3 in DNA: TGCAGTGGGCTGGGGGCCTACGAGCAGTACTTC.

This clone has a single count. The rearrangement uses TRBV7-3 and TRBJ2-1; 13 bases agree with TRBD2. V gave up 6 bases and J gave up 10 bases; unmatched junction bases: 9. The CDR3 extends over 15 amino acids. Germline V gene lookup returns CDR1 SGHTA and CDR2 FQGTGA. The CDR3 region is CASRRTSGGAGEQFF. DNA for the CDR3: TGTGCCAGCAGACGTACTAGCGGGGGGGCCGGAGAGCAGTTCTTC.

The chain uses TRBV6-5 and TRBJ1-2; 9 bases align to TRBD1. With 5 bases clipped from V and 0 bases from J, the junction kept 1 base outside the gene matches. The CDR3 extends over 14 amino acids. Germline values: CDR1 MNHEY, CDR2 SVGAGI. CDR3 protein: CASSTGGPNYGYTF. As DNA, the CDR3 is TGTGCCAGCAGTACAGGGGGCCCTAACTATGGCTACACCTTC.

This chain joins TRBV13 and TRBJ2-1, with D perhaps TRBD2 (5 bases). V was cut by 3 bases and J by 6 bases, with 15 bases left in between. Germline V gives CDR1 PRHDT, CDR2 FYEKMQ (reference sequence). The CDR3 spans 15 residues. The CDR3 loop is CASSFTSRVLNEQFF. CDR3 DNA: TGTGCCAGCAGCTTCACTAGTAGGGTGCTCAATGAGCAGTTCTTC. The whole variable domain, remainder taken from reference TRBV13 and TRBJ2-1, is AAGVIQSPRHLIKEKRETATLKCYPIPRHDTVYWYQQGPGQDPQFLISFYEKMQSDKGSIPDRFSAQQFSDYHSELNMSSLELGDSALYFCASSFTSRVLNEQFFGPGTRLTVL.

This clone has just one count. The chain is built from TRBV19 and TRBJ1-1; D may be TRBD1 (5 bases). The germline V gene has CDR1 LNHDA and CDR2 SQIVND (reference sequence). Deletions cut 7 bases from V and 0 bases from J, with 18 bases between. The length of the CDR3 is 16 residues. The CDR3 sequence is CASIGRRGVMNTEAFF. The DNA for the CDR3 is TGTGCCAGTATTGGGCGGCGAGGGGTAATGAACACTGAAGCTTTCTTT.

The V gene is TRBV27, the J gene TRBJ1-5; D uncertain. The CDR3 sequence is 13 residues long. Germline V gene sequence: CDR1 MNHEY, CDR2 SMNVEV (reference sequence). Trimming shortened V by 3 bases and J by 5 bases, and 8 bases separated the two germline ends. The DNA of the CDR3 is TGTGCCAGCAGTTTGTCCGGGGATCAGCCCCAGCATTTT. Translating gives CASSLSGDQPQHF.

This sequence joins TRBV5-6 and TRBJ2-1; 16 nucleotides agree with TRBD2. V gave up 4 bases and J gave up 6 bases; unmatched junction bases: 7. Germline V gene sequence: CDR1 SGHDT, CDR2 YYEEEE. CDR3 length equals 17 residues. CDR3 protein: CASSEGLAGGPGNEQFF. The CDR3 region has the DNA TGTGCCAGCAGCGAGGGACTAGCGGGGGGGCCGGGCAATGAGCAGTTCTTC.

V usage is TRBV12-5 and J usage is TRBJ2-3; D is ambiguous. Germline loops: CDR1 LGHNT, CDR2 FRNRAP. The V and J ends lost 5 bases and 4 bases respectively, with 7 bases between them. This CDR3 contains 12 residues. The CDR3 region has the DNA TGTGCTAGTGGTCCTCCGGCAGATACGCAGTATTTT. Translation gives CASGPPADTQYF.

J is TRBJ2-3 and V is TRBV11-3; D unclear. Trimming took off 4 bases at V and 9 bases at J, with 11 bases between the two ends. The CDR3 covers 12 residues. Germline-derived CDR1 and CDR2 are SGHNT and YENEEA. CDR3 residues: CASSSGSTTQYF. The CDR3 DNA is TGTGCCAGCAGCTCGGGTTCTACGACGCAGTATTTT.

The V and J genes are TRBV5-3 and TRBJ1-1; TRBD1 might be the D (6 bases). TRBV5-3 counts as an open reading frame of uncertain function. Trimming stripped 0 bases from V and 1 base from J, with 10 bases between. The CDR3 loop spans 15 amino acids. The CDR3 here is CARSLDRDGNTEAFF. The CDR3 nucleotides are TGTGCCAGAAGCTTGGACAGGGATGGGAACACTGAAGCTTTCTTT.

Concerning this clone itself: Other nucleotide sequences in the sample specify the same CDR3. V usage is TRBV13 and J usage is TRBJ2-5, with 7 bases lining up with TRBD2. Germline values: CDR1 PRHDT, CDR2 FYEKMQ (reference sequence). This CDR3 comprises 14 residues. J was trimmed by 2 bases and V by 0 bases; bases with no gene match: 0. The CDR3 loop reads CASSLGGGQETQYF. CDR3 nucleotide sequence: TGTGCCAGCAGCTTAGGGGGGGGGCAAGAGACCCAGTACTTC.

The table lists this clone with many counts. This CDR3 is also generated by other DNA sequences in the sample. The gene calls are TRBV4-3 and TRBJ2-3, with D perhaps TRBD2 (6 bases). The CDR3 runs to 14 residues. Between the trimmed V and J ends, which lost 0 bases and 6 bases, there was a span of 10 bases. CDR1 LGHNA and CDR2 YSLEER come from the germline V gene. CDR3 in DNA: TGCGCCAGCAGCCAAGATCGCAGCGGGGATACGCAGTATTTT. This codes for CASSQDRSGDTQYF.

The V and J genes are TRBV5-8 and TRBJ1-1; 7 bases match TRBD1. Germline V CDR1 and CDR2: SGHTS, YDEGEE. The ends lost 4 bases at V and 8 bases at J; junction bases unmatched: 8. This CDR3 is 13 amino acids long. Here the CDR3 reads CASSLGGQVEAFF. CDR3 sequence (DNA): TGTGCCAGCAGCCTGGGAGGACAGGTGGAAGCTTTCTTT.

The chain links TRBV7-9 to TRBJ1-3; D is ambiguous. Looked up from germline, CDR1 is SEHNR and CDR2 is FQNEAQ (reference sequence). CDR3 length equals 15 residues. V lost 1 base, J lost 7 bases, and 14 bases lay in between. CDR3 region: CASSLDTPRRNTIYF. CDR3 coding DNA: TGTGCCAGCAGCTTAGATACGCCCCGGCGGAACACCATATATTTT. The full variable domain, its missing parts supplied by reference TRBV7-9 and TRBJ1-3, is DTGVSQNPRHKITKRGQNVTFRCDPISEHNRLYWYRQTLGQGPEFLTYFQNEAQLEKSRLLSDRFSAERPKGSFSTLEIQRTEQGDSAMYLCASSLDTPRRNTIYFGEGSWLTVV.

The table lists this clone with a count of one. J is TRBJ2-1 and V is TRBV18; D ambiguous. CDR1 is KGHSH and CDR2 is LQKENI in the germline V gene. This CDR3 region has 15 residues. Trimming stripped 3 bases from V and 4 bases from J, with 13 bases between. CDR3 coding DNA: TGTGCCAGCTCACCGTCGCAGACTTTATACAATGAGCAGTTCTTC. It is translated as CASSPSQTLYNEQFF. Full variable domain (missing parts from reference TRBV18 and TRBJ2-1): NAGVMQNPRHLVRRRGQEARLRCSPMKGHSHVYWYRQLPEEGLKFMVYLQKENIIDESGMPKERFSAEFPKEGPSILRIQQVVRGDSAAYFCASSPSQTLYNEQFFGPGTRLTVL.

The chain carries TRBV6-5 and TRBJ2-2, with 9 bases matching TRBD1. The CDR3 contains 15 residues. Looked up from germline, CDR1 is MNHEY and CDR2 is SVGAGI. V dropped 6 bases and J dropped 2; count of bases not matched to a gene: 4. The CDR3 DNA is TGTGCCAGCAGCCGGGGACAGGGAAACACCGGGGAGCTGTTTTTT. This translates into CASSRGQGNTGELFF.

This clone was counted once. The chain is built from TRBV5-8 and TRBJ1-1, with no clear D. Germline V gives CDR1 SGHTS, CDR2 YDEGEE. V lost 4 bases to trimming and J lost 1 base, with 11 bases between them. The CDR3 is 14 amino acids. DNA of the CDR3: TGTGCCAGCAGCCCTAGGACGGGGAACACTGAAGCTTTCTTT. Its translation is CASSPRTGNTEAFF.

J is TRBJ2-3 and V is TRBV9; 10 bases line up with TRBD2. The germline V gene has CDR1 SGDLS and CDR2 YYNGEE. Losses at the gene ends were 4 bases for V and 6 bases for J; bases not matched to a gene: 11. This CDR3 region has 16 residues. The CDR3 DNA follows: TGTGCCAGCAGCCCGGGACTAGCGTTCTTAGGGGATACGCAGTATTTT. Its translation: CASSPGLAFLGDTQYF. The variable domain in full, with the rest retrieved from reference TRBV9 and TRBJ2-3, is DSGVTQTPKHLITATGQRVTLRCSPRSGDLSVYWYQQSLDQGLQFLIQYYNGEERAKGNILERFSAQQFPDLHSELNLSSLELGDSALYFCASSPGLAFLGDTQYFGPGTRLTVL.